This T cell receptor beta chain derives from a study of cytomegalovirus exposure and HLA in healthy donors. Findings of the study overall: The study labeled more than 150 TCR beta chains cytomegalovirus-associated. Common viral pathogens (according to a later analysis) appeared linked to several of the most significant clusters.

Germline V gene data show CDR1 as MNHEY and CDR2 as SVGAGI. V lost 2 bases and J lost 8, with 13 bases in between. CDR3 size: 15 residues. This clone was observed a few times. The antigen remains undetermined. PCR used 60 Vbeta primers and 13 Jbeta primers. Authors' analysis steps: Later reanalysis found about 78 million unique TCR beta chains, roughly 10 million of them shared. The assay was immunoSEQ multiplex PCR, and TCRdb's table has in-frame clones only and misses some. V and J calls and clone size come straight from that table; D and trimming were deduced from the DNA. The table lists approximately 160,000 clones, about 81% of them singletons.

V usage is TRBV6-5 and J usage is TRBJ1-6; possible D gene TRBD1, 5 bases. The specimen sequenced was PBMCs. The receptor was derived from a woman younger than 35 in good health and CMV-seronegative. The CDR3 DNA reads as TGTGCCAGCAGTTACGCGACAGCTTTAGATTCACCCCTCCACTTT. Its protein product is CASSYATALDSPLHF.